The 7 T cell receptor beta chains below come from one sample, sequenced in a study of yellow fever vaccine responses in identical twins. TCRdb recomputed calls from the RT-PCR reads with MiXCR, one row per CDR3 protein. The sample shows 15,000 to 20,000 distinct CDR3 sequences, around 76% of them seen only once. The sample in question was T cells from blood (PBMCs), unsorted or a sorted subset (not recorded which), obtained before or after yellow fever vaccination (not recorded which). These receptors were obtained from a woman aged 18-29 years who received the yellow fever vaccine.

The V gene is TRBV11-1, the J gene TRBJ2-2; D ambiguous. The V end lost 7 bases, the J end lost 3 bases, and 21 bases lay between the germline ends. This CDR3 is 17 amino acids long. Germline assignment: CDR1 SGHAT and CDR2 FQDESV (reference sequence). The CDR3 sequence is CASTSSRARADTGELFF. The CDR3 bases are TGTGCCAGCACCTCAAGCCGTGCCCGGGCGGACACCGGGGAGCTGTTTTTT. The whole variable domain, filled in from reference TRBV11-1 and TRBJ2-2, reads EAEVAQSPRYKITEKSQAVAFWCDPISGHATLYWYRQILGQGPELLVQFQDESVVDDSQLPKDRFSAERLKGVDSTLKIQPAELGDSAMYLCASTSSRARADTGELFFGEGSRLTVL.

This clonotype was found a few times. The chain links TRBV10-1 to TRBJ2-1, with 9 bases lining up with TRBD2. The V segment lost 5 bases and the J segment 3 bases; nucleotides outside the gene matches: 5. The CDR3 runs to 15 residues. Germline assignment: CDR1 WNHNN and CDR2 SYGVQD (reference sequence). CDR3 region: CASSPTSGNYNEQFF. CDR3 coding DNA: TGCGCCAGCAGTCCGACTAGCGGAAACTACAATGAGCAGTTCTTC.

This clonotype occurred once. The chain joins TRBV25-1 to TRBJ2-1; D possibly corresponds to TRBD2 (6 bases). The CDR3 is 13 amino acids. The V gene lost 6 bases and the J gene lost 2 bases, with 8 bases spanning the gap. Looked up from germline, CDR1 is MGHDK and CDR2 is SYGVNS. The CDR3 region has the DNA TGTGCCAGCAGGCGGGGAGCCTACAATGAGCAGTTCTTC. Its protein product is CASRRGAYNEQFF.

The J gene is TRBJ2-7, the V gene TRBV28; D assignment may be TRBD1 or TRBD2 (5 bases each). Trimming pared 8 bases from V and 2 bases from J, leaving 10 bases between. The CDR3 runs 12 residues. Germline values: CDR1 MDHEN, CDR2 SYDVKM. Here the CDR3 reads CASGTYPYEQYV. CDR3 nucleotide sequence: TGTGCCAGCGGGACCTACCCCTACGAGCAGTACGTC.

The CDR3 nucleotides read TGTGCCAGCAGTTCGCGCACACATAAAGAAGCTTTCTTT. This gives the protein CASSSRTHKEAFF. J is TRBJ1-1 and V is TRBV28, with unresolved D. The CDR3 has 13 amino acids. Germline V CDR1 and CDR2: MDHEN, SYDVKM. The V end lost 4 bases, the J end lost 8 bases, and 14 bases lay between the germline ends.

The rearrangement links TRBV5-6 to TRBJ1-1; D call uncertain. CDR3 length: 13 amino acids. Germline CDR1 and CDR2: SGHDT and YYEEEE. V was trimmed by 0 bases and J by 2 bases, leaving 5 bases between them. The CDR3 is CASSLAHNTEAFF. The CDR3 DNA follows: TGTGCCAGCAGCTTGGCACACAACACTGAAGCTTTCTTT.

This rearrangement joins TRBV11-3 to TRBJ2-1; D gene uncertain. Germline loops: CDR1 SGHNT, CDR2 YENEEA. V was trimmed by 6 bases and J by 12 bases, leaving 18 bases between them. The CDR3 has 13 amino acids. The CDR3 sequence: CASRVGLERGQFF. The CDR3 coding sequence is TGTGCCAGCAGGGTCGGTCTTGAGCGAGGGCAGTTCTTC.